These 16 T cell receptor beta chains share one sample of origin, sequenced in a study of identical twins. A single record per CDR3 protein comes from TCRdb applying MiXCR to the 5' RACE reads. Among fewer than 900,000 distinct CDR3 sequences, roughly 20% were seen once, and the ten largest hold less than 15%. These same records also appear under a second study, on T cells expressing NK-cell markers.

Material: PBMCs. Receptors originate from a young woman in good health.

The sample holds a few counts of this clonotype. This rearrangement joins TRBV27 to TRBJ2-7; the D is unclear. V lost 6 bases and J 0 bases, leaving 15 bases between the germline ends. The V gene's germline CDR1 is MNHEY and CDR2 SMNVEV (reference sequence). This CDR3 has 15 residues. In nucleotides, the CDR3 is TGTGCCAGCAGCCCCCATGGAGCTAGCTCCTACGAGCAGTACTTC. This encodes CASSPHGASSYEQYF.

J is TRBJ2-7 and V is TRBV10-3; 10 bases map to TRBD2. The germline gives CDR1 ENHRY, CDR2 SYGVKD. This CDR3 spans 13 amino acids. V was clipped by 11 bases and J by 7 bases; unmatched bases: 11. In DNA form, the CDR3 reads TGTGCCGCCCACGGGACTAGCGTTACTGAGCAGTACTTC. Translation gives CAAHGTSVTEQYF.

The CDR3 coding sequence is TGTGCAGTGGCGGGGGGGCCAGCCGATACGCAGTATTTT. Translating gives CAVAGGPADTQYF. V is TRBV6-6 and J is TRBJ2-3, with 9 nucleotides matching TRBD2. The CDR3 totals 13 residues. Germline-derived CDR1 and CDR2 are MNHNY and SVGAGI (reference sequence).

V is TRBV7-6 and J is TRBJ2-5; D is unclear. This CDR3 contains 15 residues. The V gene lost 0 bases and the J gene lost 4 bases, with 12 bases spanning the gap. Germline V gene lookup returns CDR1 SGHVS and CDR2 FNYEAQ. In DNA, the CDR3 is TGTGCCAGCAGCTTAGCCTCAGGACCAGGAGAGACCCAGTACTTC. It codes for CASSLASGPGETQYF.

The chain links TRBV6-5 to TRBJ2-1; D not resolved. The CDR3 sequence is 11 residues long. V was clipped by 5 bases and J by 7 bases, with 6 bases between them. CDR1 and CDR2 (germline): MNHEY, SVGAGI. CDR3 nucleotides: TGTGCCAGCAGTCGTGAAAATGAGCAGTTCTTC. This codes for CASSRENEQFF.

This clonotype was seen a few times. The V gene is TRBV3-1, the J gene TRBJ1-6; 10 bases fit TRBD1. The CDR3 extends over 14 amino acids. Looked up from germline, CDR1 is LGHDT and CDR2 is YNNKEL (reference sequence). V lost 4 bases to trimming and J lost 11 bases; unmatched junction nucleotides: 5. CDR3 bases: TGTGCCAGCAGCCCTCTGGGACAGGGGCCACCCCTCCACTTT. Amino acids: CASSPLGQGPPLHF.

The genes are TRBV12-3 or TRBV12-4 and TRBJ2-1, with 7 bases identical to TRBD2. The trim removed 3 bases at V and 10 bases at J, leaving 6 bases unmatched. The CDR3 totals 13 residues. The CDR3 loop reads CASSLFGGGEQFF. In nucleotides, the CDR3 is TGTGCCAGCAGTTTGTTTGGGGGGGGGGAGCAGTTCTTC.

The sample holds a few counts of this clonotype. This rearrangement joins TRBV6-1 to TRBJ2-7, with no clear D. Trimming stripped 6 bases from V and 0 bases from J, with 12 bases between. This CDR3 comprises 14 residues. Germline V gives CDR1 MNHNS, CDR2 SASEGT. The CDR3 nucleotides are TGTGCCAGCAGCCGCCTCCCATCCTCCTACGAGCAGTACTTC. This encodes CASSRLPSSYEQYF.

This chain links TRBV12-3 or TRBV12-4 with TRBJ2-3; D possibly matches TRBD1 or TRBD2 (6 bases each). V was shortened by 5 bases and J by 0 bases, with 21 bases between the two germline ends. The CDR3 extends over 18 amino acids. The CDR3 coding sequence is TGTGCCAGCAGTCCCCGGGGGCTAACTGGAGCTAGCACAGATACGCAGTATTTT. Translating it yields CASSPRGLTGASTDTQYF.

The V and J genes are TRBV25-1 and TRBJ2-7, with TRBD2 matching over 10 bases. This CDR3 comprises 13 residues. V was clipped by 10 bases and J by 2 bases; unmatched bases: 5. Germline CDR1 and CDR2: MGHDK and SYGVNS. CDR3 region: CATVAGGAYEQYF. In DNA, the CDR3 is TGTGCCACCGTAGCGGGAGGAGCCTACGAGCAGTACTTC.

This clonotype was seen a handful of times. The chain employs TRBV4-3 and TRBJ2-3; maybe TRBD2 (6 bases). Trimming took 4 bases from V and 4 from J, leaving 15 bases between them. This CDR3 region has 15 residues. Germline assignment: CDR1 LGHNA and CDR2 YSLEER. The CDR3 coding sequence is TGCGCCAGCAGCCCCAGGGAGGAGGATGCAGATACGCAGTATTTT. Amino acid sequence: CASSPREEDADTQYF.

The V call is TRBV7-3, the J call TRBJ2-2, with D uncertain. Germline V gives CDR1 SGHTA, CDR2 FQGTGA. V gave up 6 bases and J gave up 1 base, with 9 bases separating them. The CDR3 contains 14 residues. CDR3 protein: CASSGQMNTGELFF. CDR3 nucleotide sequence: TGTGCCAGCAGTGGGCAGATGAACACCGGGGAGCTGTTTTTT. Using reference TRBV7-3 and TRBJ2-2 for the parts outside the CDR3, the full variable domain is GAGVSQTPSNKVTEKGKYVELRCDPISGHTALYWYRQSLGQGPEFLIYFQGTGAADDSGLPNDRFFAVRPEGSVSTLKIQRTERGDSAVYLCASSGQMNTGELFFGEGSRLTVL.

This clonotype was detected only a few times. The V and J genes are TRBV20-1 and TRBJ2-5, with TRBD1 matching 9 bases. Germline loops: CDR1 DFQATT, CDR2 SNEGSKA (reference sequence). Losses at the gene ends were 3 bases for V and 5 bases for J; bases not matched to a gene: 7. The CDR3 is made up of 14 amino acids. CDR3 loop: CSASDRDRDETQYF. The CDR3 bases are TGCAGTGCTAGTGACCGGGACAGGGACGAGACCCAGTACTTC.

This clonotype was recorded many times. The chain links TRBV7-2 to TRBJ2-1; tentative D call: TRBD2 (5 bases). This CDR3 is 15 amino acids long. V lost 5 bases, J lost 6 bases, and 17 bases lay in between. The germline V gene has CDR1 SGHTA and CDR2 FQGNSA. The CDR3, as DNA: TGTGCCAGCAGCGAAATCGGGATGTTGGCCAATGAGCAGTTCTTC. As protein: CASSEIGMLANEQFF.

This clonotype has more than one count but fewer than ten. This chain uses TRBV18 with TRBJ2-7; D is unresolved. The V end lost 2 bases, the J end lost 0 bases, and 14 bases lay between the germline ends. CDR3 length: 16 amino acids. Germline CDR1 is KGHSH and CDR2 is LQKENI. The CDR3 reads CASSPYSPLSSYEQYF. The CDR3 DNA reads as TGTGCCAGCTCACCATACTCCCCACTGAGCTCCTACGAGCAGTACTTC.

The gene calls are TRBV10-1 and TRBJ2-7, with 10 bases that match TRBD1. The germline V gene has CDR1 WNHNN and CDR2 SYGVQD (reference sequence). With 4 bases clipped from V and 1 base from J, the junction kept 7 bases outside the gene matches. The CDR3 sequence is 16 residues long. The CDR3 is CASSASGTGDSYEQYF. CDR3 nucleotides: TGCGCCAGCAGTGCGTCCGGGACAGGGGATTCCTACGAGCAGTACTTC.